What follows are 5 T cell receptor beta chains derived from one specimen sequenced in a study of blood T cell repertoires in COVID-19. The protocol was immunoSEQ multiplex PCR, while the TCRdb copy is restricted to in-frame clones and leaves out a portion. The sample comprises 55,000 to 80,000 clones, approximately 80% of which are singletons, and around 0.91% rests with the top ten. Sequenced: peripheral blood. These receptors were obtained from a woman aged 70 to 79 with acute or convalescent COVID-19.

This rearrangement joins TRBV7-9 to TRBJ2-6, with 8 bases aligning to TRBD1. Germline loops: CDR1 SEHNR, CDR2 FQNEAQ (reference sequence). The CDR3 totals 17 residues. The V segment lost 8 bases and the J segment 0 bases; nucleotides outside the gene matches: 9. The CDR3 coding sequence is TGTGCCAGCCCGACCGGGACAGGCCGCTCTGGGGCCAACGTCCTGACTTTC. Translation: CASPTGTGRSGANVLTF. The full variable domain, rest sourced from reference TRBV7-9 and TRBJ2-6, is DTGVSQNPRHKITKRGQNVTFRCDPISEHNRLYWYRQTLGQGPEFLTYFQNEAQLEKSRLLSDRFSAERPKGSFSTLEIQRTEQGDSAMYLCASPTGTGRSGANVLTFGAGSRLTVL.

The J gene is TRBJ2-3, the V gene TRBV13; D is perhaps TRBD1 (7 bases). This CDR3 region has 14 residues. Trimming took off 3 bases at V and 2 bases at J, with 9 bases between the two ends. Germline lookup yields CDR1 PRHDT and CDR2 FYEKMQ (reference sequence). The chain's CDR3 is CASSFRGATDTQYF. The DNA of the CDR3 is TGTGCCAGCAGCTTCAGGGGGGCCACAGATACGCAGTATTTT.

The CDR3 protein is CASSLFAGQGEGREETQYF. In nucleotides, the CDR3 is TGTGCCAGCAGTTTATTCGCCGGACAGGGAGAGGGGAGGGAAGAGACCCAGTACTTC. This rearrangement joins TRBV28 to TRBJ2-5, with D perhaps TRBD1 (8 bases). Looked up from germline, CDR1 is MDHEN and CDR2 is SYDVKM. Trimming left V 1 base short and J 3 bases short, with 24 bases between. There are 19 residues in the CDR3. The variable domain in full, completed from reference TRBV28 and TRBJ2-5, reads DVKVTQSSRYLVKRTGEKVFLECVQDMDHENMFWYRQDPGLGLRLIYFSYDVKMKEKGDIPEGYSVSREKKERFSLILESASTNQTSMYLCASSLFAGQGEGREETQYFGPGTRLLVL.

This clone was observed once. The rearrangement joins TRBV12-3 or TRBV12-4 to TRBJ2-1; D is unresolved. V was clipped by 5 bases and J by 15 bases, with 17 bases between them. The CDR3 extends over 12 amino acids. The DNA for the CDR3 is TGTGCCAGCAGTCAAGAATTCAGGCTCGGGTTCTTC. The encoded protein is CASSQEFRLGFF.

This chain links TRBV11-2 with TRBJ2-2; perhaps TRBD2 as D (7 bases). CDR3 length: 16 residues. Germline V gives CDR1 SGHAT, CDR2 FQNNGV. V shed 3 bases and J shed 4 bases, with 15 bases lying between them. CDR3 loop: CASSFNGGGGTGELFF. Written as DNA, the CDR3 is TGTGCCAGCAGCTTTAACGGGGGAGGGGGCACCGGGGAGCTGTTTTTT.